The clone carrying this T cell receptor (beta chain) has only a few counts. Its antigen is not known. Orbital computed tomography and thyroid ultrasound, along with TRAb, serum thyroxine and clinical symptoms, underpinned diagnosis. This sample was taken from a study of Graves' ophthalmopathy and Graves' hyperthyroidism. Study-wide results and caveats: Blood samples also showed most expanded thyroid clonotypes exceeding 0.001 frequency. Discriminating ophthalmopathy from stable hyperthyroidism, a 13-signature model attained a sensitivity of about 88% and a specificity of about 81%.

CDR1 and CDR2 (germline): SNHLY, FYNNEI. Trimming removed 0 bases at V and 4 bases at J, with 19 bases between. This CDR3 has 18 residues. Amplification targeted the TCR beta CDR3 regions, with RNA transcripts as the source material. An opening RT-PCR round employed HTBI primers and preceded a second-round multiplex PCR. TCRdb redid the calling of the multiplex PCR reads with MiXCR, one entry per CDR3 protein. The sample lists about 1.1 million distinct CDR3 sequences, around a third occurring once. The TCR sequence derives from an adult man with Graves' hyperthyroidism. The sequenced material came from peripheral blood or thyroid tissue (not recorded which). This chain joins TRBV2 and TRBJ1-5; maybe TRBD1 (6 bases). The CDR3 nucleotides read TGTGCCAGCAGTGAAGCGCTTAATACGGGGGGCTGGAATCAGCCCCAGCATTTT. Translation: CASSEALNTGGWNQPQHF. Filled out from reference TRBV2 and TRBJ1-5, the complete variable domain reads EPEVTQTPSHQVTQMGQEVILRCVPISNHLYFYWYRQILGQKVEFLVSFYNNEISEKSEIFDDQFSVERPDGSNFTLKIRSTKLEDSAMYFCASSEALNTGGWNQPQHFGDGTRLSIL.